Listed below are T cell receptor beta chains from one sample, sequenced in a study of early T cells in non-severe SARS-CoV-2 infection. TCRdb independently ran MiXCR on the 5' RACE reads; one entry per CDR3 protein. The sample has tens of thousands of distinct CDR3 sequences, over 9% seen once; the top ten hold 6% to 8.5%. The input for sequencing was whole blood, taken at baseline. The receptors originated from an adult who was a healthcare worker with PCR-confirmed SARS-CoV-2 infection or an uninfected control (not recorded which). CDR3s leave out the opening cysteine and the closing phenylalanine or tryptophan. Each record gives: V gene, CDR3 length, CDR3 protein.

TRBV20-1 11 SAQPDTGQPQH
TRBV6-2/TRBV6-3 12 ASSYSRGHYEQY
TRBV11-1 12 ASREGLQNSPLH
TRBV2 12 ASSLGTESYEQY
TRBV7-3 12 ASTAGGGTDTQY
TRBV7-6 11 ASRPTGRETQY
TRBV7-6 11 ASSPPGAYGYT
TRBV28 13 ASSSPRTGSLEQY
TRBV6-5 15 ASSQTSGGPNTGELF
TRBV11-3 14 ASSLDGEANTGELF
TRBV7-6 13 ASSFSGGATDTQY
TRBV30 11 ACAQGFNTEAF
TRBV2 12 ASSKSSGGTEQF
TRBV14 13 ASSQELVGSTEAF
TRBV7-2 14 ASSLTGVLNTGELF
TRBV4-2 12 ASSARDTTGELF
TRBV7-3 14 ASSLAGMNSGNTIY
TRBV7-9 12 ASSFYSNNSPLH
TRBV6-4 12 ASSDSGHSYEQY
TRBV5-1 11 ASSLGFVNEQF
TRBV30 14 AWSAGAFGAYNEQF
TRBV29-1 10 SVTGTDLTQY
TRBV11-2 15 ASSLNPLPTGNQPQH
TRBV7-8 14 ASSLVSALSGNTIY
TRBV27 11 ASSPHNTGELF
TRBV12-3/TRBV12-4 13 ASSLSRRSRQPQH
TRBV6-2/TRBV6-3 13 ASRWTPQAGTEAF
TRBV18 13 ASSPLTTNTGELF
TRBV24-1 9 ATRSGDTQY
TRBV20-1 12 SARRTPNGYGYT
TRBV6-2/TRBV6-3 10 ASSYGWRAQY
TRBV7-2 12 ASSFEGSSWELF
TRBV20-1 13 SARDLSGITDTQY
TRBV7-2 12 ASSRRPGTDTQY
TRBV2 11 ASGTDSNQPQH
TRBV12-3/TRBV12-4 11 ASSLDLAELYT
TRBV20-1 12 SAARDSSNTEAF
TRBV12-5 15 ASGSPEGQGSSYEQY
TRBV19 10 ASSPDRYEQY
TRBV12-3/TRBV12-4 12 ATRGQGGHNEQF
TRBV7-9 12 ASSLVVGGNEQY
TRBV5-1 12 ASSLSSDRPEQY
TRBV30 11 AWRPGPNTEAF
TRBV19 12 ASSSPTANTEAF
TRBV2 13 ASSEEGGSNQPQH
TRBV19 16 ASSPRVGALSGANVLT
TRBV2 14 ASSALAGSSYNEQF
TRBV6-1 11 ASSGQQNSEAF
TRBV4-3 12 ASSPSGGGSEQF
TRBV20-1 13 SALRFRGAYNEQF
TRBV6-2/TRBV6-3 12 ASSGLAGADTQY
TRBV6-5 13 ASSTGTSGYNEQF
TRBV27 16 ASSLSPPGQSDQETQY
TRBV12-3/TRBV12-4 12 ASSFRQPPGEQY
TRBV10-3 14 AISYTPGGSSYEQY
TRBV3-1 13 ASSHTDRVEKEAF
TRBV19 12 ASSPIGGVETQY
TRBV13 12 ASSMGNSNQPQH
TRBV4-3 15 ASSQDLQGKGNQPQH
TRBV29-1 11 SVGPGGSYEQY